Presented here are 27 T cell receptor beta chains from one specimen sequenced in a study of high-grade serous ovarian cancer treatment subgroups. Tumor samples were taken before definitive surgery or chemotherapy. Sequencing used immunoSEQ multiplex PCR; TCRdb keeps in-frame clones, though not all of them. Of roughly 5,300 clones in the sample, about 70% were seen once. The sequenced sample was tumor tissue. The receptor source for this set is a human patient with high-grade serous ovarian cancer.

The rearrangement links TRBV7-7 to TRBJ2-3, with TRBD1 matching over 8 bases. Per germline, CDR1 SSHAT and CDR2 FNYEAQ (reference sequence). CDR3 size: 13 residues. V was clipped by 5 bases and J by 6 bases; unmatched bases: 4. For the CDR3, the DNA is TGTGCCAGCAGCGCAACAGGGGGGGATACGCAGTATTTT. As protein: CASSATGGDTQYF.

This clone was recorded once. V usage is TRBV7-2 and J usage is TRBJ1-2, with D possibly matching TRBD1 (6 bases). The CDR3 extends over 13 amino acids. V lost 6 bases to trimming and J lost 5 bases, with 13 bases between them. Germline lookup yields CDR1 SGHTA and CDR2 FQGNSA. In DNA form, the CDR3 reads TGTGCCAGCAGGCTAGGGGGGGAGTATGGCTACACCTTC. Protein: CASRLGGEYGYTF.

In its sample, this clone was seen a few times. The chain uses TRBV29-1 and TRBJ1-5; 7 nucleotides match TRBD1. Germline CDR1 reads SQVTM; CDR2 reads ANQGSEA. CDR3 length: 12 residues. Losses at the gene ends were 6 bases for V and 5 bases for J; bases not matched to a gene: 4. The CDR3 reads CSVGQLDQPQHF. CDR3 bases: TGCAGCGTGGGACAGCTCGATCAGCCCCAGCATTTT.

The chain joins TRBV18 to TRBJ1-6; D perhaps matches TRBD1 (5 bases). V was shortened by 3 bases and J by 10 bases, with 22 bases between the two germline ends. Germline V gene data show CDR1 as KGHSH and CDR2 as LQKENI. CDR3 size: 17 residues. DNA for the CDR3: TGTGCCAGCTCACCGGCACCAAGGGGCGCCGGGGGATCACCCCTCCACTTT. Protein: CASSPAPRGAGGSPLHF.

The CDR3 DNA follows: TGTGCCAGCAGGGGGCCAAACAACTATGGCTACACCTTC. Translating gives CASRGPNNYGYTF. The V gene is TRBV6-5, the J gene TRBJ1-2, with D maybe TRBD1 (5 bases). This CDR3 region has 13 residues. CDR1 and CDR2 (germline): MNHEY, SVGAGI. Trimming stripped 6 bases from V and 2 bases from J, with 10 bases between.

The rearrangement joins TRBV15 to TRBJ2-7, with D uncertain. Germline loops: CDR1 LNHNV, CDR2 YYDKDF (reference sequence). This CDR3 has 14 residues. Trimming removed 0 bases at V and 4 bases at J, with 10 bases between. Here the CDR3 reads CATSRDKSGYEQYV. The CDR3 bases are TGTGCCACCAGCAGAGATAAGTCCGGGTACGAGCAGTACGTC.

The chain couples TRBV9 to TRBJ2-3; D is undetermined. The CDR3 runs 15 residues. Germline CDR1 reads SGDLS; CDR2 reads YYNGEE. V was clipped by 0 bases and J by 0 bases, with 8 bases between them. CDR3 residues: CASSVARSSTDTQYF. The DNA of the CDR3 is TGTGCCAGCAGCGTAGCCAGGTCGAGCACAGATACGCAGTATTTT.

This clone was seen once. This chain joins TRBV4-3 and TRBJ1-1, with D possibly matching TRBD1 (5 bases). Germline CDR1 and CDR2: LGHNA and YSLEER. This CDR3 contains 16 residues. V dropped 2 bases and J dropped 0 bases, with 13 bases sitting between them. CDR3 nucleotide sequence: TGCGCCAGCAGCCAACGCAGCAGGGACTTGAACACTGAAGCTTTCTTT. This encodes CASSQRSRDLNTEAFF.

This clone showed up just once. V usage is TRBV2 and J usage is TRBJ2-7; a weak D match, TRBD2 (6 bases). Trimming cost V 6 bases and J 5 bases, with 17 bases left between them. The CDR3 consists of 14 residues. Germline loops: CDR1 SNHLY, CDR2 FYNNEI. The CDR3 is CASSPRGSGDEQYF. The CDR3 DNA is TGTGCCAGCAGCCCACGGGGGTCCGGGGACGAGCAGTACTTC.

The V and J genes are TRBV9 and TRBJ2-7, with D possibly being TRBD1 (7 bases). CDR1 and CDR2 from the germline V gene are SGDLS and YYNGEE. The CDR3 loop spans 15 amino acids. Trimming left V 3 bases short and J 6 bases short, with 19 bases between. DNA of the CDR3: TGTGCCAGCAGCGACCTCCCGGACAGGCGGGGCGAGCAGTACTTC. Its protein is CASSDLPDRRGEQYF.

The V gene is TRBV25-1, the J gene TRBJ2-3; no clear D. The V gene lost 2 bases and the J gene lost 2 bases, with 8 bases spanning the gap. CDR3 size: 14 residues. CDR1 MGHDK and CDR2 SYGVNS come from the germline V gene. Written as DNA, the CDR3 is TGTGCCAGCAGTGAAGAGCACAACACAGATACGCAGTATTTT. It specifies CASSEEHNTDTQYF.

This clone has more than one count but fewer than ten. The chain recombines TRBV7-9 with TRBJ1-1; D remains ambiguous. CDR3 length: 14 amino acids. With 1 base removed from V and 0 bases from J, the gap between germline ends came to 6 bases. Germline V gene sequence: CDR1 SEHNR, CDR2 FQNEAQ (reference sequence). The CDR3 DNA sequence: TGTGCCAGCAGCTTAGGGGGAATGAACACTGAAGCTTTCTTT. Protein: CASSLGGMNTEAFF.

This chain joins TRBV5-4 and TRBJ1-1; possibly TRBD1 for D (6 bases). The CDR3 covers 13 residues. The V end lost 0 bases, the J end lost 8 bases, and 11 bases lay between the germline ends. Germline V gives CDR1 SGHNT, CDR2 YYREEE (reference sequence). CDR3 sequence reads: CASSLGAGAEAFF. The CDR3 DNA reads as TGTGCCAGCAGCTTGGGAGCAGGGGCGGAAGCTTTCTTT. The full variable domain, in which reference TRBV5-4 and TRBJ1-1 provide the parts outside the CDR3, is ETGVTQSPTHLIKTRGQQVTLRCSSQSGHNTVSWYQQALGQGPQFIFQYYREEENGRGNFPPRFSGLQFPNYSSELNVNALELDDSALYLCASSLGAGAEAFFGQGTRLTVV.

The chain recombines TRBV4-3 with TRBJ2-1; unclear D gene. Germline CDR1 LGHNA, CDR2 YSLEER. CDR3 length: 15 residues. The V gene lost 0 bases and the J gene lost 6 bases, with 12 bases spanning the gap. The CDR3 region has the DNA TGCGCCAGCAGCCAAGATGGAAACAGACTCAATGAGCAGTTCTTC. It encodes CASSQDGNRLNEQFF.

CDR3 region: CASSPGGQESTEAFF. CDR3 nucleotides: TGTGCCAGCTCACCTGGGGGACAGGAGAGCACTGAAGCTTTCTTT. The chain carries TRBV18 and TRBJ1-1; TRBD1 agrees at 8 bases. The J segment lost 4 bases and the V segment lost 3 bases, leaving 7 bases of the junction unmatched. Germline V gene sequence: CDR1 KGHSH, CDR2 LQKENI. The CDR3 is made up of 15 amino acids.

This chain joins TRBV7-9 and TRBJ1-5; the D is unclear. CDR3 size: 13 residues. The germline CDR1 and CDR2 sequences are SEHNR and FQNEAQ (reference sequence). Trimming took off 3 bases at V and 4 bases at J, with 7 bases between the two ends. CDR3 nucleotides: TGTGCCAGCAGCTTTAATGGTAATCAGCCCCAGCATTTT. Translated, it gives CASSFNGNQPQHF.

The gene calls are TRBV2 and TRBJ1-1; D is unclear. The V and J ends lost 7 bases and 1 base respectively, with 4 bases between them. CDR1 is SNHLY and CDR2 is FYNNEI in the germline V gene. The CDR3 is 11 amino acids. The CDR3 is CASKENTEAFF. CDR3 sequence (DNA): TGTGCCAGCAAGGAGAACACTGAAGCTTTCTTT.

CDR3 in DNA: TGTGCCAGCAGAAAACAGGGAGGGAATTTTGAAGCTTTCTTT. It yields the protein CASRKQGGNFEAFF. The V and J genes are TRBV6-5 and TRBJ1-1, with D maybe TRBD1 (6 bases). V lost 6 bases and J 7 bases, leaving 18 bases between the germline ends. Germline assignment: CDR1 MNHEY and CDR2 SVGAGI. The CDR3 sequence is 14 residues long.

The rearrangement joins TRBV6-1 to TRBJ1-1; unclear D gene. V was clipped by 7 bases and J by 7 bases, with 22 bases between them. The germline V gene encodes CDR1 MNHNS and CDR2 SASEGT. This CDR3 spans 15 amino acids. The CDR3 here is CASNPGLVAIHEAFF. The CDR3 nucleotides are TGTGCCAGCAACCCTGGTCTCGTGGCCATACATGAAGCTTTCTTT.

The CDR3 nucleotides are TGTGCCAGCAGCTTAGGGAGATTGAACACTGAAGCTTTCTTT. Translated, it gives CASSLGRLNTEAFF. V gene TRBV7-6 combines with J gene TRBJ1-1; D gene unclear. The ends were cut back, 1 base at V and 0 bases at J, with 6 bases in the middle. Per germline, CDR1 SGHVS and CDR2 FNYEAQ. This CDR3 region has 14 residues. Full variable domain (remainder filled in from reference TRBV7-6 and TRBJ1-1): GAGVSQSPRYKVTKRGQDVALRCDPISGHVSLYWYRQALGQGPEFLTYFNYEAQQDKSGLPNDRFSAERPEGSISTLTIQRTEQRDSAMYRCASSLGRLNTEAFFGQGTRLTVV.

The V call is TRBV15, the J call TRBJ2-4, with D perhaps TRBD2 (5 bases). V lost 1 base and J lost 12, with 13 bases in between. Germline V gene sequence: CDR1 LNHNV, CDR2 YYDKDF (reference sequence). The CDR3 is 13 residues long. The CDR3 sequence: CATSRVEWGDQYF. CDR3 nucleotide sequence: TGTGCCACCAGCAGAGTCGAATGGGGAGATCAGTACTTC.

This chain joins TRBV4-3 and TRBJ1-2; 9 positions match TRBD1. The CDR3 runs 15 residues. J lost 4 bases, V lost 3 bases, and 6 bases had no gene match. In germline, CDR1 is LGHNA, CDR2 YSLEER. DNA of the CDR3: TGCGCCAGCAGCCAGTCACAGGGGGCGAGCTATGGCTACACCTTC. It translates to CASSQSQGASYGYTF.

This rearrangement joins TRBV19 to TRBJ1-4; 10 bases map to TRBD1. Looked up from germline, CDR1 is LNHDA and CDR2 is SQIVND (reference sequence). The CDR3 is 21 residues long. The ends lost 5 bases at V and 2 bases at J; junction bases unmatched: 20. The CDR3 is CASSSLPLGQGMWRTNEKLFF. The CDR3 region has the DNA TGTGCCAGTAGTTCCCTTCCCTTGGGACAGGGGATGTGGAGGACTAATGAAAAACTGTTTTTT.

This chain connects TRBV7-2 to TRBJ2-3; TRBD2 aligns across 8 bases. After removal of 7 bases from V and 6 bases from J, the junction contained 12 bases not matched to a gene. The germline V gene encodes CDR1 SGHTA and CDR2 FQGNSA. The CDR3 covers 15 residues. This chain's CDR3 is CASTPRTSLRDTQYF. As DNA, the CDR3 is TGTGCCAGCACACCGCGGACTAGCCTCAGGGATACGCAGTATTTT.

The chain carries TRBV2 and TRBJ2-5, with 8 positions matching TRBD2. CDR3 length: 14 amino acids. V lost 4 bases, J lost 7 bases, and 8 bases stayed unmatched. CDR1 is SNHLY and CDR2 is FYNNEI in the germline V gene. CDR3 region: CASSVSRGAGTQYF. The CDR3 bases are TGTGCCAGCAGTGTTTCGCGGGGGGCAGGGACCCAGTACTTC.

The chain links TRBV7-2 to TRBJ2-3; D is unclear. V gave up 2 bases and J gave up 2 bases, with 8 bases separating them. CDR3 length equals 14 residues. Germline V gene data show CDR1 as SGHTA and CDR2 as FQGNSA. CDR3 protein: CASSLFPDTDTQYF. In nucleotides, the CDR3 is TGTGCCAGCAGCTTATTTCCAGACACAGATACGCAGTATTTT.

The CDR3 DNA reads as TGTGCCAGCAGCTTGGTTGGCGGAAAAGGCACTGAAGCTTTCTTT. Protein: CASSLVGGKGTEAFF. The chain links TRBV5-6 to TRBJ1-1; D uncertain. Germline V gene data show CDR1 as SGHDT and CDR2 as YYEEEE. The germline V and J ends were trimmed by 0 bases and 4 bases, with 13 bases remaining between them. This CDR3 spans 15 amino acids. The full variable domain, rest sourced from reference TRBV5-6 and TRBJ1-1, is DAGVTQSPTHLIKTRGQQVTLRCSPKSGHDTVSWYQQALGQGPQFIFQYYEEEERQRGNFPDRFSGHQFPNYSSELNVNALLLGDSALYLCASSLVGGKGTEAFFGQGTRLTVV.